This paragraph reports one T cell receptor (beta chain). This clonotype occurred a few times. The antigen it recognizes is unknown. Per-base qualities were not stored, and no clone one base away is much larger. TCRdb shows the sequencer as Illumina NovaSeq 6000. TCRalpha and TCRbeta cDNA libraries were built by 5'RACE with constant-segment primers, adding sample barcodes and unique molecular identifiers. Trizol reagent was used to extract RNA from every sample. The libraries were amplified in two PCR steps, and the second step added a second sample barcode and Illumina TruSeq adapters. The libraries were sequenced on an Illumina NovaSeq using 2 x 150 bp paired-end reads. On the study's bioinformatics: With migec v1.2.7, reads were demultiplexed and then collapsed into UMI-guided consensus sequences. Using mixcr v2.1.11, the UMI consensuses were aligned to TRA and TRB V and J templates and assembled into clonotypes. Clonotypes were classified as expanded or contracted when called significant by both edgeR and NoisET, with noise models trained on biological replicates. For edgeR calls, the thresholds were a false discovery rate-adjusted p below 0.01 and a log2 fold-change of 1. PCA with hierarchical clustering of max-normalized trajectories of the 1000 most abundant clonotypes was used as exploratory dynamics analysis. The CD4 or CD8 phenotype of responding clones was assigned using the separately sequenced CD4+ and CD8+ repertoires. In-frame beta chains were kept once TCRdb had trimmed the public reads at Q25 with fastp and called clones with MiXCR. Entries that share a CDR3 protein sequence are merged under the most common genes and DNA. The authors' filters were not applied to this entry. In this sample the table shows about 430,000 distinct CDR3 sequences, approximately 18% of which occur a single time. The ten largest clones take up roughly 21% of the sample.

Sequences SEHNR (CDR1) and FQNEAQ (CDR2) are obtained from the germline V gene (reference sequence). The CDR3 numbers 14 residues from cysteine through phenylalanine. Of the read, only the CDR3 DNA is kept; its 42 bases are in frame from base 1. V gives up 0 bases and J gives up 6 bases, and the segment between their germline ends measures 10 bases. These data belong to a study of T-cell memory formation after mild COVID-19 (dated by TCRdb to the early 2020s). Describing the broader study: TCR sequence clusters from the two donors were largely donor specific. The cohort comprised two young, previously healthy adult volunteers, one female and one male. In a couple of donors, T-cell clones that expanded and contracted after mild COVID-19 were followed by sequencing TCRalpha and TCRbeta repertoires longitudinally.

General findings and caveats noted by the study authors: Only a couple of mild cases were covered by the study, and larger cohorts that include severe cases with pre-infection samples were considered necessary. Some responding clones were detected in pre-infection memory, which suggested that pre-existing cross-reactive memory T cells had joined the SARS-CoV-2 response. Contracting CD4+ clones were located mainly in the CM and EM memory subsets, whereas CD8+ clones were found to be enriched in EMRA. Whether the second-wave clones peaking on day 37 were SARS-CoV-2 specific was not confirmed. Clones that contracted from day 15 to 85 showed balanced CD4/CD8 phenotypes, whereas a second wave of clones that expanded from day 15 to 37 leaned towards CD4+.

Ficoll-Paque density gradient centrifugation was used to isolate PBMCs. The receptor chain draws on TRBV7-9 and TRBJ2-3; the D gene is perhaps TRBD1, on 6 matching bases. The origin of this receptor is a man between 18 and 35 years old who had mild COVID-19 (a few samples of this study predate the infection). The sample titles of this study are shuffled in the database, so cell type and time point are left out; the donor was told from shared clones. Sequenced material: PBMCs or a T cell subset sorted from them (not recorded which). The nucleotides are TGTGCCAGCAGCTTAGCCAACAGGGAGGATACGCAGTATTTT. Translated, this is CASSLANREDTQYF.